These 24 T cell receptor beta chains originate from one sample sequenced in a study of regulatory dendritic cells for organ transplantation. The repertoire was sequenced with immunoSEQ multiplex PCR; TCRdb's copy has only in-frame clones and lacks some. Seen here are some 10,000 clones, under 80% observed once, and the top ten hold approximately 17%. The sequencing sample was made of memory CD8+ T cells from blood. Subset denoted: CD45RO+ memory T cells. The receptors derive from a human donor in good health.

The chain couples TRBV27 to TRBJ2-1; no firm D call. V lost 0 bases and J lost 6, with 9 bases in between. The CDR3 is 14 residues long. Germline V gives CDR1 MNHEY, CDR2 SMNVEV (reference sequence). The CDR3 here is CASSLSSNSNEQFF. The CDR3 region has the DNA TGTGCCAGCAGTTTATCTTCAAACAGCAATGAGCAGTTCTTC.

This clone has just a few counts. In DNA form, the CDR3 reads TGTGCCAGCAGTGATTTGGCGGGGGGTCGCACAGATACGCAGTATTTT. Encoded protein: CASSDLAGGRTDTQYF. This chain links TRBV6-1 with TRBJ2-3; 8 nucleotides line up with TRBD2. The CDR3 has 16 residues. J was trimmed by 1 base and V by 3 bases; bases with no gene match: 6. The germline gives CDR1 MNHNS, CDR2 SASEGT.

The V call is TRBV7-9, the J call TRBJ1-2; 8 positions agree with TRBD1. The CDR3 is 14 residues long. The ends lost 5 bases at V and 6 bases at J; junction bases unmatched: 8. Germline V gene lookup returns CDR1 SEHNR and CDR2 FQNEAQ (reference sequence). This CDR3 is CASSPRTGRDGYTF. CDR3 DNA: TGTGCCAGCAGCCCACGGACAGGGCGTGATGGCTACACCTTC.

This chain uses TRBV7-2 with TRBJ2-1, with 11 bases that match TRBD2. In germline, CDR1 is SGHTA, CDR2 FQGNSA. Germline trimming cut 5 bases from V and 5 bases from J; bases unmatched to any gene: 11. The CDR3 has 17 amino acids. DNA of the CDR3: TGTGCCAGCAGCCTAGGACCTACTAGCGGGGGAGACAATGAGCAGTTCTTC. Translating it yields CASSLGPTSGGDNEQFF.

This chain uses TRBV12-2 with TRBJ2-5; TRBD1 was called by the table and not checked on the DNA. TRBV12-2 is labeled a pseudogene. CDR3 length equals 15 residues. In DNA form, the CDR3 reads TGTGCAAGTCGCTGGGGACACCTAAGTTTGGAGACCCAGTACTTC. This gives the protein CASRWGHLSLETQYF.

This chain connects TRBV28 to TRBJ2-7; D remains unclear. The germline gives CDR1 MDHEN, CDR2 SYDVKM. This CDR3 has 11 residues. Trimming left V 7 bases short and J 3 bases short, with 7 bases between. The CDR3 loop is CASIKHYEQYF. Here the CDR3 DNA reads TGTGCCAGCATCAAACACTACGAGCAGTACTTC.

CDR3 in DNA: TGTGCCAGCAGCTCCCGGGACGACGGCTACGAGCAGTACTTC. Its translation is CASSSRDDGYEQYF. The chain couples TRBV11-2 to TRBJ2-7, with D perhaps TRBD1 or TRBD2 (5 bases each). The germline gives CDR1 SGHAT, CDR2 FQNNGV. Trimming pared 4 bases from V and 3 bases from J, leaving 13 bases between. The CDR3 covers 14 residues.

The chain couples TRBV23-1 to TRBJ2-2, with unresolved D. TRBV23-1 is placed among ORFs of uncertain function. CDR3 length equals 14 residues. Trimming shortened V by 3 bases and J by 6 bases, and 11 bases separated the two germline ends. The CDR3 protein is CASSQTPRAGELFF. The CDR3 DNA reads as TGCGCCAGCAGTCAGACACCTCGGGCCGGGGAGCTGTTTTTT.

The chain has TRBV6-5 and TRBJ1-1; D unresolved. The CDR3 contains 13 residues. V dropped 0 bases and J dropped 1 base, with 3 bases sitting between them. Germline loops: CDR1 MNHEY, CDR2 SVGAGI. DNA of the CDR3: TGTGCCAGCAGTTACTCGAAGAACACTGAAGCTTTCTTT. It yields the protein CASSYSKNTEAFF.

This clone was detected only once. The rearrangement uses TRBV4-3 and TRBJ2-1; 8 nucleotides align to TRBD2. The CDR3 is 15 amino acids. Germline V gene lookup returns CDR1 LGHNA and CDR2 YSLEER. The V and J ends lost 1 base and 8 bases, in that order; junction bases with no gene match: 7. The CDR3 is CASSQGSGGAYEQFF. The CDR3 coding sequence is TGCGCCAGCAGCCAAGGTTCCGGGGGGGCGTATGAGCAGTTCTTC.

This chain connects TRBV15 to TRBJ2-4, with unresolved D. Germline V gives CDR1 LNHNV, CDR2 YYDKDF (reference sequence). This CDR3 has 13 residues. Trimming took 3 bases from V and 0 from J, leaving 3 bases between them. This chain's CDR3 is CATSSIAKNIQYF. In DNA, the CDR3 is TGTGCCACCAGCAGTATAGCCAAAAACATTCAGTACTTC.

This chain uses TRBV5-1 with TRBJ2-7; D is perhaps TRBD2 (6 bases). The germline V and J ends were trimmed by 7 bases and 6 bases, with 20 bases remaining between them. This CDR3 contains 14 residues. Per germline, CDR1 SGHRS and CDR2 YFSETQ. CDR3 region: CASYSGVSLGEQYF. The DNA of the CDR3 is TGCGCCAGCTATTCGGGAGTAAGTTTAGGCGAGCAGTACTTC.

This clone was found a few times. V is TRBV7-8 and J is TRBJ1-6; no reliable D call. Trimming shortened V by 5 bases and J by 0 bases, and 11 bases separated the two germline ends. The CDR3 covers 16 residues. From germline, CDR1 is SGHVS and CDR2 FQNEAQ. The CDR3 coding sequence is TGTGCCAGCAGCGGCAGAGGAAGCTCCTATAATTCACCCCTCCACTTT. Protein sequence: CASSGRGSSYNSPLHF. The full variable domain, completed using reference TRBV7-8 and TRBJ1-6, is GAGVSQSPRYKVAKRGQDVALRCDPISGHVSLFWYQQALGQGPEFLTYFQNEAQLDKSGLPSDRFFAERPEGSVSTLKIQRTQQEDSAVYLCASSGRGSSYNSPLHFGNGTRLTVT.

The chain recombines TRBV27 with TRBJ2-1, with a weak D call TRBD2 (7 bases). The CDR3 sequence is 15 residues long. CDR1 is MNHEY, CDR2 SMNVEV, per germline (reference sequence). Trimming left V 3 bases short and J 0 bases short, with 9 bases between. CDR3 bases: TGTGCCAGCAGTTTCGGGGGGCCCTCCTACAATGAGCAGTTCTTC. Translation gives CASSFGGPSYNEQFF.

The chain has TRBV6-1 and TRBJ2-5; weak D call: TRBD2 (7 bases). CDR1 is MNHNS and CDR2 is SASEGT in the germline V gene. The CDR3 loop spans 14 amino acids. V was clipped by 0 bases and J by 4 bases, with 9 bases between them. The CDR3 region is CASSEAGGPETQYF. For the CDR3, the DNA is TGTGCCAGCAGTGAAGCGGGGGGGCCAGAGACCCAGTACTTC.

The rearrangement links TRBV14 to TRBJ2-7; D gene uncertain. Germline values: CDR1 SGHDN, CDR2 FVKESK. The CDR3 has 15 residues. V was trimmed by 4 bases and J by 0 bases, leaving 13 bases between them. The CDR3 DNA follows: TGTGCCAGCAGCCGTCGGACGGTTGGCTCCTACGAGCAGTACTTC. Encoded protein: CASSRRTVGSYEQYF.

This chain links TRBV9 with TRBJ1-1; D is ambiguous. This CDR3 has 14 residues. Trimming took off 0 bases at V and 1 base at J, with 7 bases between the two ends. Germline V gives CDR1 SGDLS, CDR2 YYNGEE. CDR3 in DNA: TGTGCCAGCAGCGTAGCTTTACGGAACACTGAAGCTTTCTTT. Its protein is CASSVALRNTEAFF.

The V gene is TRBV7-9, the J gene TRBJ1-4; perhaps TRBD1 as D (5 bases). With 4 bases removed from V and 11 bases from J, the gap between germline ends came to 23 bases. The CDR3 contains 16 residues. The germline V gene has CDR1 SEHNR and CDR2 FQNEAQ (reference sequence). The CDR3 coding sequence is TGTGCCAGCAGCTCATCCCAGACAGATGTAATGAGGAAACTGTTTTTT. Its translation is CASSSSQTDVMRKLFF.

The chain employs TRBV7-9 and TRBJ2-3; no clear D. The CDR3 totals 14 residues. Trimming pared 0 bases from V and 2 bases from J, leaving 6 bases between. The germline V gene has CDR1 SEHNR and CDR2 FQNEAQ (reference sequence). This chain's CDR3 is CASSLASATDTQYF. In DNA form, the CDR3 reads TGTGCCAGCAGCTTAGCGTCAGCCACAGATACGCAGTATTTT.

V gene TRBV5-6 combines with J gene TRBJ2-7, with 10 bases fitting TRBD2. The CDR3 extends over 16 amino acids. The junction had 11 bases not matched to a gene; V was cut back by 5 bases and J by 3 bases. Germline CDR1 and CDR2: SGHDT and YYEEEE. CDR3 amino acids: CASRQAGGDPYYEQYF. The CDR3 DNA follows: TGTGCCAGCAGACAAGCGGGGGGGGATCCTTACTACGAGCAGTACTTC.

V and J are TRBV10-1 and TRBJ1-2; no clear D gene. Germline CDR1 and CDR2: WNHNN and SYGVQD (reference sequence). The CDR3 consists of 11 residues. V lost 5 bases and J lost 4, with 5 bases in between. The CDR3 reads CASSQTYGYTF. In DNA, the CDR3 is TGCGCCAGCAGTCAGACCTATGGCTACACCTTC.

The rearrangement joins TRBV7-8 to TRBJ2-3; no reliable D call. V shed 8 bases and J shed 1 base, with 13 bases lying between them. This CDR3 comprises 14 residues. Germline V gives CDR1 SGHVS, CDR2 FQNEAQ. The CDR3 protein is CASQTGPGTDTQYF. The CDR3 DNA reads as TGTGCCAGCCAAACTGGCCCCGGCACAGATACGCAGTATTTT.

This chain uses TRBV30 with TRBJ2-7; D might be TRBD1 (6 bases). The CDR3 is 14 amino acids. Germline V gene sequence: CDR1 GTSNPN, CDR2 SVGIG (reference sequence). Between the trimmed V and J ends, which lost 0 bases and 2 bases, there was a span of 11 bases. The CDR3 sequence: CAWSVDRRAYEQYF. The CDR3 DNA reads TGTGCCTGGAGTGTAGACAGGCGAGCCTACGAGCAGTACTTC.

V and J are TRBV2 and TRBJ2-1; D may match TRBD1 or TRBD2 (6 bases each). Germline CDR1 and CDR2: SNHLY and FYNNEI. V shed 2 bases and J shed 8 bases, with 10 bases lying between them. The length of the CDR3 is 13 residues. CDR3 DNA: TGTGCCAGCAGTGAAAACGGGGGCTATGAGCAGTTCTTC. Protein: CASSENGGYEQFF.